These T cell receptor beta chains were read from a single sample in a study of CD8 T cells in Susac syndrome. TCRdb re-called the immunoSEQ multiplex PCR reads with MiXCR, one entry per CDR3 protein. The profile covers 150,000 to 200,000 distinct CDR3 sequences, with 93% appearing a single time and just over 0.13% taken by the ten largest. Sequencing used CD4+ T cells from PBMCs. The receptor set was obtained from a human donor in good health. CDR3s include the opening cysteine and the closing phenylalanine or tryptophan. Fields, in order: clone size, D gene, V gene, J gene, CDR3 protein, CDR3 DNA. D genes are given only for firm matches. Clone size appears in some rows only: once, few, many, or a class for an expanded clone.

clone size: NA
D gene: NA
V gene: TRBV9
J gene: TRBJ2-6
CDR3 protein: CASSASGAGANVLTF
CDR3 DNA: TGTGCCAGCAGCGCGTCAGGGGCTGGGGCCAACGTCCTGACTTTC

clone size: NA
D gene: NA
V gene: TRBV19
J gene: TRBJ1-1
CDR3 protein: CASSLGTLQWNTEAFF
CDR3 DNA: TGTGCCAGTAGTCTAGGCACACTCCAGTGGAACACTGAAGCTTTCTTT

clone size: NA
D gene: NA
V gene: TRBV3-1
J gene: TRBJ2-1
CDR3 protein: CASSSQGPALNNEQFF
CDR3 DNA: TGTGCCAGCAGCTCGCAGGGGCCGGCGTTAAACAATGAGCAGTTCTTC

clone size: once
D gene: TRBD2
V gene: TRBV20-1
J gene: TRBJ2-1
CDR3 protein: CSASPGGNEQFF
CDR3 DNA: TGCAGTGCCTCTCCCGGGGGGAATGAGCAGTTCTTC

clone size: once
D gene: NA
V gene: TRBV3-1
J gene: TRBJ1-6
CDR3 protein: CASSQDNRFFSPLHF
CDR3 DNA: TGTGCCAGCAGCCAAGACAACAGGTTCTTCTCACCCCTCCACTTT

clone size: NA
D gene: NA
V gene: TRBV4-2
J gene: TRBJ2-5
CDR3 protein: CASSQDPGSGAGEETQYF
CDR3 DNA: TGTGCCAGCAGCCAAGATCCGGGAAGTGGGGCAGGGGAAGAGACCCAGTACTTC

clone size: NA
D gene: NA
V gene: TRBV29-1
J gene: TRBJ1-2
CDR3 protein: CSPPSSNYGYTF
CDR3 DNA: TGCAGCCCCCCGAGTTCTAACTATGGCTACACCTTC

clone size: NA
D gene: NA
V gene: TRBV10-3
J gene: TRBJ2-4
CDR3 protein: CAISKDREKNIQYF
CDR3 DNA: TGTGCCATCAGTAAGGACAGAGAGAAAAACATTCAGTACTTC

clone size: NA
D gene: NA
V gene: TRBV29-1
J gene: TRBJ1-2
CDR3 protein: CSVDRQDKGGYTF
CDR3 DNA: TGCAGCGTTGATCGCCAGGACAAGGGAGGCTACACCTTC

clone size: NA
D gene: TRBD1
V gene: TRBV12-3/TRBV12-4
J gene: TRBJ2-5
CDR3 protein: CASSFRGQVVKETQYF
CDR3 DNA: TGTGCCAGCAGTTTTAGGGGACAGGTGGTGAAAGAGACCCAGTACTTC

clone size: NA
D gene: TRBD1
V gene: TRBV7-8
J gene: TRBJ1-1
CDR3 protein: CASSLGGGFEAFF
CDR3 DNA: TGTGCCAGCAGCTTAGGAGGGGGCTTTGAAGCTTTCTTT

clone size: once
D gene: NA
V gene: TRBV3-1
J gene: TRBJ2-1
CDR3 protein: CASSRAGVHWEQFF
CDR3 DNA: TGTGCCAGCAGCCGAGCCGGGGTACACTGGGAGCAGTTCTTC

clone size: NA
D gene: NA
V gene: TRBV5-1
J gene: TRBJ2-5
CDR3 protein: CASSLRQAGPETQYF
CDR3 DNA: TGCGCCAGCAGCCTAAGACAGGCCGGTCCAGAGACCCAGTACTTC

clone size: NA
D gene: NA
V gene: TRBV6-6
J gene: TRBJ1-2
CDR3 protein: CASSPGPLNYGYTF
CDR3 DNA: TGTGCCAGCAGCCCGGGACCGCTTAACTATGGCTACACCTTC

clone size: few
D gene: NA
V gene: TRBV6-5
J gene: TRBJ1-1
CDR3 protein: CASSYGTNTEAFF
CDR3 DNA: TGTGCCAGCAGTTACGGGACGAACACTGAAGCTTTCTTT

clone size: NA
D gene: TRBD1
V gene: TRBV5-1
J gene: TRBJ1-3
CDR3 protein: CASSSGTGNSGNTIYF
CDR3 DNA: TGCGCCAGCAGCTCCGGGACAGGGAACTCTGGAAACACCATATATTTT

clone size: once
D gene: NA
V gene: TRBV15
J gene: TRBJ2-5
CDR3 protein: CATSGGGSQETQYF
CDR3 DNA: TGTGCCACCAGCGGTGGGGGATCCCAAGAGACCCAGTACTTC

clone size: NA
D gene: NA
V gene: TRBV3-1
J gene: TRBJ1-2
CDR3 protein: CASSQGLNHGGYTF
CDR3 DNA: TGTGCCAGCAGCCAAGGACTGAATCACGGGGGCTACACCTTC

clone size: NA
D gene: TRBD1
V gene: TRBV15
J gene: TRBJ1-6
CDR3 protein: CATRGSGQGNSLLHF
CDR3 DNA: TGTGCCACCAGAGGATCTGGACAGGGAAATTCACTCCTCCACTTT

clone size: NA
D gene: NA
V gene: TRBV19
J gene: TRBJ1-1
CDR3 protein: CARAERYTEAFF
CDR3 DNA: TGTGCCAGAGCCGAGAGGTACACTGAAGCTTTCTTT

clone size: NA
D gene: TRBD1
V gene: TRBV5-1
J gene: TRBJ2-7
CDR3 protein: CASSLGQGGGEQYF
CDR3 DNA: TGCGCCAGCAGCTTGGGACAGGGGGGTGGCGAGCAGTACTTC

clone size: NA
D gene: NA
V gene: TRBV6-6
J gene: TRBJ2-5
CDR3 protein: CASHRDRQETQYF
CDR3 DNA: TGTGCCAGCCACCGGGACCGCCAAGAGACCCAGTACTTC

clone size: NA
D gene: TRBD1
V gene: TRBV11-3
J gene: TRBJ1-6
CDR3 protein: CASRLGTGTYRNSPLHF
CDR3 DNA: TGTGCCAGCAGACTTGGGACAGGGACCTACCGAAATTCACCCCTCCACTTT

clone size: NA
D gene: NA
V gene: TRBV6-5
J gene: TRBJ1-2
CDR3 protein: CASSSGYYGYTF
CDR3 DNA: TGTGCCAGCAGTTCGGGTTACTATGGCTACACCTTC

clone size: NA
D gene: TRBD1
V gene: TRBV10-3
J gene: TRBJ1-6
CDR3 protein: CAIGTEYNSPLHF
CDR3 DNA: TGTGCCATAGGGACAGAATATAATTCACCCCTCCACTTT

clone size: NA
D gene: NA
V gene: TRBV12-3/TRBV12-4
J gene: TRBJ1-6
CDR3 protein: CARTLSGGVENSPLHF
CDR3 DNA: TGTGCCAGGACCTTGAGTGGGGGGGTAGAGAATTCACCCCTCCACTTT

clone size: NA
D gene: NA
V gene: TRBV20-1
J gene: TRBJ2-5
CDR3 protein: CSARDYPYQETQYF
CDR3 DNA: TGCAGTGCTAGAGACTACCCGTACCAAGAGACCCAGTACTTC

clone size: once
D gene: NA
V gene: TRBV2
J gene: TRBJ2-7
CDR3 protein: CASASVSYEQYF
CDR3 DNA: TGTGCCAGCGCCAGCGTCTCCTACGAGCAGTACTTC

clone size: NA
D gene: NA
V gene: TRBV7-2
J gene: TRBJ2-2
CDR3 protein: CASSLFIGLNTGELFF
CDR3 DNA: TGTGCCAGCAGCCTCTTTATCGGTTTGAACACCGGGGAGCTGTTTTTT

clone size: NA
D gene: TRBD2
V gene: TRBV3-1
J gene: TRBJ2-7
CDR3 protein: CASSQNAGAYEQYF
CDR3 DNA: TGTGCCAGCAGCCAAAACGCGGGGGCCTACGAGCAGTACTTC

clone size: NA
D gene: NA
V gene: TRBV20-1
J gene: TRBJ2-3
CDR3 protein: CSAFRGGTDTQYF
CDR3 DNA: TGCAGTGCTTTCAGGGGGGGAACAGATACGCAGTATTTT